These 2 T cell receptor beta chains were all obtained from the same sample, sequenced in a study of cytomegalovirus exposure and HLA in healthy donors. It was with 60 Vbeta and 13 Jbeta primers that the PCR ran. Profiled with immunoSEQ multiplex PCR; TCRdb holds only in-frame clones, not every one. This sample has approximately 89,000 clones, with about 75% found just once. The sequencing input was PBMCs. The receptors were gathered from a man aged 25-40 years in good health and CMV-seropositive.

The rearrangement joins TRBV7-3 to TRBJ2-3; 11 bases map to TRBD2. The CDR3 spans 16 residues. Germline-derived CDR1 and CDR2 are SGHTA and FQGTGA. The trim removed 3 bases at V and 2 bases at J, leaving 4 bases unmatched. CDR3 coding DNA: TGTGCCAGCAGCTTCCTAGCGGGGGGAAACACAGATACGCAGTATTTT. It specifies CASSFLAGGNTDTQYF.

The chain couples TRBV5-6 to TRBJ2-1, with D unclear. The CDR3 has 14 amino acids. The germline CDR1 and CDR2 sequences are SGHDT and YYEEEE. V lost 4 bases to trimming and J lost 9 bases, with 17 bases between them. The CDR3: CASSLNLYLVEQFF. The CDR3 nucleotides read TGTGCCAGCAGCCTAAACCTATATCTCGTTGAGCAGTTCTTC.